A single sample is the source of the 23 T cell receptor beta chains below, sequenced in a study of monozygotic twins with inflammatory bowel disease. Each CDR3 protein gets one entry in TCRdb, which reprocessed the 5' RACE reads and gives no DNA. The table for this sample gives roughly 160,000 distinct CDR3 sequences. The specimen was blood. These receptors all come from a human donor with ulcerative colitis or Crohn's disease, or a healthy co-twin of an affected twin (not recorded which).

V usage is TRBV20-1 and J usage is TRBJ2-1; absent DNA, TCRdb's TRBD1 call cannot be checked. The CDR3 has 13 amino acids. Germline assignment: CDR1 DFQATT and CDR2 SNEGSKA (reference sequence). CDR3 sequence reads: CSATGQWTSWQFF.

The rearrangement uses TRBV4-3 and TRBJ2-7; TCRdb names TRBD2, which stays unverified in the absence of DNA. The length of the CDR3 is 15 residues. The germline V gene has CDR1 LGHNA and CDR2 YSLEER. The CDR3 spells CASSQDWAGYYEQYF.

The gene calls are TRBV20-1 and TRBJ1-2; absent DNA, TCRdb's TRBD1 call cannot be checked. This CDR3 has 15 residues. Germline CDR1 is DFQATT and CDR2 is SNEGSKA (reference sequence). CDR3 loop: CSARDREDANYGYTF.

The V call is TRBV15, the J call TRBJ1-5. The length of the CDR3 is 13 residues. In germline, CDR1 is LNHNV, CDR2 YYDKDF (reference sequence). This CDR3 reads CATSRAADQPQHF. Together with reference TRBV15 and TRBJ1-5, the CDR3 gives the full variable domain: DAMVIQNPRYQVTQFGKPVTLSCSQTLNHNVMYWYQQKSSQAPKLLFHYYDKDFNNEADTPDNFQSRRPNTSFCFLDIRSPGLGDTAMYLCATSRAADQPQHFGDGTRLSIL.

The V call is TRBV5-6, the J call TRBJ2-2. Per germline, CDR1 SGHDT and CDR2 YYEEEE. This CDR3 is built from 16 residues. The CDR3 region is CASSLFGVLNTGELFF.

The CDR3 sequence is CAWSRPGLAGDTQYF. V usage is TRBV30 and J usage is TRBJ2-3; TCRdb's D call of TRBD2 is untestable without DNA. CDR1 is GTSNPN, CDR2 SVGIG, per germline (reference sequence). This CDR3 is 15 amino acids long.

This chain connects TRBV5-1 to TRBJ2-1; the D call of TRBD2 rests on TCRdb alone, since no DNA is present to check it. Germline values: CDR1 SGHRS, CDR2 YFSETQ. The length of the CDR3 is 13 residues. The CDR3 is CASSGGTINEQFF. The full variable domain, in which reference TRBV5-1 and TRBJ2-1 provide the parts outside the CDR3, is KAGVTQTPRYLIKTRGQQVTLSCSPISGHRSVSWYQQTPGQGLQFLFEYFSETQRNKGNFPGRFSGRQFSNSRSEMNVSTLELGDSALYLCASSGGTINEQFFGPGTRLTVL.

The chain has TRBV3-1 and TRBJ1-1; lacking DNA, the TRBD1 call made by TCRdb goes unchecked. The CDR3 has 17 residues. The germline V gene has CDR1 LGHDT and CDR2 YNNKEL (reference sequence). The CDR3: CASSRFTGPPGGAEAFF.

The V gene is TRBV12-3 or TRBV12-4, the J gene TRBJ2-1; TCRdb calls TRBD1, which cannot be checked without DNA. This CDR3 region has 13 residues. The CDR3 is CASSRTEDNEQFF.

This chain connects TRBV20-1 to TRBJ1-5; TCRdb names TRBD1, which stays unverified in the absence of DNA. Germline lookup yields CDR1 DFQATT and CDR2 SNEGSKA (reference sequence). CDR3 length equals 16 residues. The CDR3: CSARDGGQVGNQPQHF.

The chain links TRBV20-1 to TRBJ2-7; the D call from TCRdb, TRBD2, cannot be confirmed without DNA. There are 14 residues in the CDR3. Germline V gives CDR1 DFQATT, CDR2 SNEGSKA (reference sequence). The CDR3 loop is CSATRTSVSYEQYF.

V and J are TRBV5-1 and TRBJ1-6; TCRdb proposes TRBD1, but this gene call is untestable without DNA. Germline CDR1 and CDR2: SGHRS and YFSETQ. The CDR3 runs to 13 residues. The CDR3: CATRTGGNSPLHF.

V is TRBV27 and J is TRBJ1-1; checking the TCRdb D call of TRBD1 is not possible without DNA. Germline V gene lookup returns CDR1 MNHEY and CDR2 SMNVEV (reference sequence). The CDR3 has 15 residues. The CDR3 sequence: CASSLSTGGNTEAFF.

The CDR3 here is CATSGPRSTDTQYF. V gene TRBV24-1 combines with J gene TRBJ2-3; absent DNA, TCRdb's TRBD2 call cannot be checked. The germline gives CDR1 KGHDR, CDR2 SFDVKD. This CDR3 has 14 amino acids.

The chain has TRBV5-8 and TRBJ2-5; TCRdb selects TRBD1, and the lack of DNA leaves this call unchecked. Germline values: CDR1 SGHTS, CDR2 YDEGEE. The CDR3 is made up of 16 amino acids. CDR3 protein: CASTFPVTGLQETQYF.

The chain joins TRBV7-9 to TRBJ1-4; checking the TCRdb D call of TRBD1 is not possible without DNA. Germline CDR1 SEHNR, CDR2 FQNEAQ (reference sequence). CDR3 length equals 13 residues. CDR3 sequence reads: CASSLEGRSELFF.

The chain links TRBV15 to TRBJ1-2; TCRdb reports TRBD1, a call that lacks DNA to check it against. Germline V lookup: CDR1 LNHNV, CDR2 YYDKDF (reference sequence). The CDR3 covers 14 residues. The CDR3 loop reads CATSPRQGSYGYTF.

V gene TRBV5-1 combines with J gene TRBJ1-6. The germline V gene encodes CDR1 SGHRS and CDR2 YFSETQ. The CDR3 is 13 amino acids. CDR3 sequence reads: CASRAREDSPLHF.

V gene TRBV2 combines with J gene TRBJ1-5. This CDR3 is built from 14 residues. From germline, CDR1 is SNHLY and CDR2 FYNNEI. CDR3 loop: CASSGSGDERPQHF. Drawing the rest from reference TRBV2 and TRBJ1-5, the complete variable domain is EPEVTQTPSHQVTQMGQEVILRCVPISNHLYFYWYRQILGQKVEFLVSFYNNEISEKSEIFDDQFSVERPDGSNFTLKIRSTKLEDSAMYFCASSGSGDERPQHFGDGTRLSIL.

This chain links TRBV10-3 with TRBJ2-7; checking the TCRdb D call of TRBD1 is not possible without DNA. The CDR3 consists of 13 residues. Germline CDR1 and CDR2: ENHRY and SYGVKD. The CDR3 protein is CAIARVGSYEQYF.

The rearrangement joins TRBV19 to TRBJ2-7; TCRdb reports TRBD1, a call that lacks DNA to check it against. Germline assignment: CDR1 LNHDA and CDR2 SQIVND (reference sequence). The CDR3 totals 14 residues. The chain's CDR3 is CASSVDRGWARQYF.

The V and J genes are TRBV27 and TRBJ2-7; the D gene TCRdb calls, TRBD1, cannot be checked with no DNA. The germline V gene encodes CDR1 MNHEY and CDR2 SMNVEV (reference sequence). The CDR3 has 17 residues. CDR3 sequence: CASSLKGTRTGFYEQYF.

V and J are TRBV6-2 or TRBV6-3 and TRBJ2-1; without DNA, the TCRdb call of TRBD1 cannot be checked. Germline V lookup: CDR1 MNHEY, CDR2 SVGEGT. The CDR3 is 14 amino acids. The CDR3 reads CASSYGATDNEQFF.